A selection of T cell receptor beta chains follows, all from one sample in a study of shared clonotypes between healthy human individuals. The table came from immunoSEQ multiplex PCR; TCRdb's copy has only in-frame clones and leaves some out. The table lists some 980,000 clones, approximately 80% of them singletons. The sample taken for sequencing was memory CD4+ T cells sorted from blood. These receptors were obtained from a young man in good health. Each CDR3 is given without its conserved first and last residue.

V	J	CDR3
TRBV19	TRBJ1-6	ASSLGSPSSYNSPLH
TRBV5-1	TRBJ2-7	ASSAQGAGYEQY
TRBV27	TRBJ1-4	ASSRGGVNEKLF
TRBV6-1	TRBJ2-5	ASSEVGGPETQY
TRBV4-1	TRBJ1-5	ASSQATGNQPQH
TRBV5-4	TRBJ1-2	ATNVRTGFDYGYT
TRBV9	TRBJ2-3	ASSLTSGVADTQY
TRBV5-1	TRBJ2-2	ASSATSGRNTGELF
TRBV5-8	TRBJ1-6	ASSPRGDTSPLH
TRBV15	TRBJ2-6	ATSRAASGANVLT
TRBV6-1	TRBJ2-1	ASSATGSYNEQF
TRBV5-6	TRBJ1-2	ASSLQGRDYGYT
TRBV7-2	TRBJ1-5	ASSRDRDGGQPQH
TRBV6-1	TRBJ1-3	ASSEGTGAGNTIY
TRBV30	TRBJ1-6	AWGTRGLNNSPLH
TRBV4-1	TRBJ2-2	ASSLSSGANTGELF
TRBV2	TRBJ1-1	ASSVGQGFNTEAF
TRBV20-1	TRBJ1-2	SARGHGYT
TRBV18	TRBJ2-2	ASSPQEQGGTGELF
TRBV11-1	TRBJ2-3	ASSLRPGSADTQY
TRBV6-4	TRBJ2-4	ASSDRGWAEPKNIQY
TRBV2	TRBJ2-1	ASNNRRDNEQF
TRBV5-4	TRBJ1-6	ASSFEGANSPLH